This passage covers 26 T cell receptor beta chains from one sample sequenced in a study of identical twins. TCRdb re-called the 5' RACE reads with MiXCR, one entry per CDR3 protein. The sample has around 230,000 distinct CDR3 sequences, over 5% seen once. This same sample was also taken into another study, of T cells expressing NK-cell markers.

The specimen sequenced was CD8+ T cells sorted from blood. The receptors here all came from a woman in her late teens or twenties in good health.

This rearrangement joins TRBV5-6 to TRBJ2-2; a possible D gene is TRBD2 (6 bases). The V and J ends lost 0 bases and 4 bases respectively, with 7 bases between them. The CDR3 runs 14 residues. Germline V gene data show CDR1 as SGHDT and CDR2 as YYEEEE. The CDR3 reads CASSLGRVTGELFF. The CDR3 nucleotides read TGTGCCAGCAGCTTGGGGAGGGTCACCGGGGAGCTGTTTTTT.

The chain couples TRBV15 to TRBJ2-2; TRBD1 matches 8 bases. V lost 1 base to trimming and J lost 6 bases; unmatched junction nucleotides: 4. CDR1 and CDR2 from the germline V gene are LNHNV and YYDKDF (reference sequence). The CDR3 runs to 15 residues. As DNA, the CDR3 is TGTGCCACCAGCAGAGCGCCACAGGGGGCCGGGGAGCTGTTTTTT. It yields the protein CATSRAPQGAGELFF. Supplemented by reference TRBV15 and TRBJ2-2, the full variable domain reads DAMVIQNPRYQVTQFGKPVTLSCSQTLNHNVMYWYQQKSSQAPKLLFHYYDKDFNNEADTPDNFQSRRPNTSFCFLDIRSPGLGDTAMYLCATSRAPQGAGELFFGEGSRLTVL.

In its sample, this clonotype was seen a few times. This chain joins TRBV11-2 and TRBJ2-2; D ambiguous. Germline V CDR1 and CDR2: SGHAT, FQNNGV. The V end was cut by 1 base, the J end by 4 bases, with 4 bases between. This CDR3 comprises 13 residues. Here the CDR3 reads CASSLGTTGELFF. For the CDR3, the DNA is TGTGCCAGCAGCTTAGGGACCACCGGGGAGCTGTTTTTT.

This clonotype was observed a few times. This chain connects TRBV20-1 to TRBJ2-5; 8 nucleotides align to TRBD1. Germline assignment: CDR1 DFQATT and CDR2 SNEGSKA (reference sequence). V shed 6 bases and J 1 base; nucleotides not matched to a gene: 10. CDR3 length: 15 residues. CDR3 residues: CSAQHRGVAQETQYF. CDR3 bases: TGCAGTGCCCAACACAGGGGGGTAGCCCAAGAGACCCAGTACTTC.

This sequence joins TRBV7-3 and TRBJ1-2; TRBD1 agrees at 10 bases. Germline V CDR1 and CDR2: SGHTA, FQGTGA. The V gene end was trimmed by 2 bases and the J gene end by 5 bases; junction bases not matched to a gene: 11. The CDR3 extends over 17 amino acids. CDR3 in amino acids: CASSLPTGGRLRYGYTF. CDR3 coding DNA: TGTGCCAGCAGCTTACCGACAGGGGGCCGGCTTCGATATGGCTACACCTTC.

The rearrangement uses TRBV5-8 and TRBJ1-1; TRBD1 is a possible D gene (5 bases). CDR3 length equals 14 residues. Germline V gene data show CDR1 as SGHTS and CDR2 as YDEGEE. Trimming shortened V by 2 bases and J by 5 bases, and 13 bases separated the two germline ends. The CDR3, as DNA: TGTGCCAGCAGCTTCGCCAGGGCTATGACTGAAGCTTTCTTT. Its translation: CASSFARAMTEAFF.

This clonotype came up a few times. The chain links TRBV7-6 to TRBJ1-6, with D hard to call. The CDR3 loop spans 13 amino acids. The germline gives CDR1 SGHVS, CDR2 FNYEAQ. V gave up 1 base and J gave up 9 bases, with 7 bases separating them. DNA of the CDR3: TGTGCCAGCAGCTTAGGGGCAGGTTCACCCCTCCACTTT. This sequence encodes CASSLGAGSPLHF.

This chain connects TRBV2 to TRBJ1-2; D might be TRBD1 (5 bases). The germline V gene encodes CDR1 SNHLY and CDR2 FYNNEI. This CDR3 spans 14 amino acids. Trimming cost V 6 bases and J 8 bases, with 19 bases left between them. The CDR3 protein is CASRDSRVGWGYTF. CDR3 coding DNA: TGTGCCAGCAGAGACAGCAGGGTTGGGTGGGGCTACACCTTC.

The sample holds a few counts of this clonotype. The CDR3 spells CASSGKLTSGVYEQYF. The CDR3, as DNA: TGTGCCAGCAGCGGAAAACTCACTAGCGGGGTCTACGAGCAGTACTTC. The V call is TRBV9, the J call TRBJ2-7; 10 bases match TRBD2. This CDR3 has 16 residues. Germline loops: CDR1 SGDLS, CDR2 YYNGEE. V was pared by 3 bases and J by 3 bases, with 9 bases of the junction left unmatched.

In nucleotides, the CDR3 is TGTGCCAGTAGGGGTGGGCCCACCTACGAGCAGTACTTC. This codes for CASRGGPTYEQYF. The chain recombines TRBV7-9 with TRBJ2-7, with D perhaps TRBD1 (5 bases). The CDR3 loop spans 13 amino acids. CDR1 SEHNR and CDR2 FQNEAQ come from the germline V gene (reference sequence). With 9 bases removed from V and 2 bases from J, the gap between germline ends came to 14 bases.

This clonotype was recorded many times. V usage is TRBV4-3 and J usage is TRBJ2-7; 10 bases align to TRBD1. The CDR3 extends over 15 amino acids. CDR1 and CDR2 (germline): LGHNA, YSLEER. The trim removed 3 bases at V and 6 bases at J, leaving 8 bases unmatched. The chain's CDR3 is CASSHERTGGSEQYF. DNA of the CDR3: TGCGCCAGCAGCCACGAACGGACAGGGGGGAGCGAGCAGTACTTC.

At least ten counts were recorded for this clonotype. J is TRBJ2-3 and V is TRBV7-2; the D is unclear. Germline assignment: CDR1 SGHTA and CDR2 FQGNSA. V shed 3 bases and J shed 4 bases, with 17 bases lying between them. This CDR3 has 16 residues. The CDR3 is CASSFVIRPRPDTQYF. The CDR3 DNA reads as TGTGCCAGCAGCTTTGTGATTCGGCCCCGGCCAGATACGCAGTATTTT.

In this sample, this clonotype turned up a few times. The V call is TRBV30, the J call TRBJ1-1, with D possibly matching TRBD1 (6 bases). The CDR3 totals 14 residues. Per germline, CDR1 GTSNPN and CDR2 SVGIG (reference sequence). V was trimmed by 0 bases and J by 5 bases, leaving 13 bases between them. CDR3: CAWSVGRGITEAFF. The CDR3 DNA follows: TGTGCCTGGAGTGTAGGTAGGGGGATAACTGAAGCTTTCTTT.

The gene calls are TRBV2 and TRBJ2-7; 9 bases align to TRBD1. The germline V gene has CDR1 SNHLY and CDR2 FYNNEI. V lost 7 bases to trimming and J lost 1 base; unmatched junction nucleotides: 5. This CDR3 has 14 residues. The CDR3 loop is CASNDRGESYEQYF. The CDR3 nucleotides read TGTGCCAGCAACGACAGGGGGGAATCCTACGAGCAGTACTTC.

This clonotype was observed a few times. The chain carries TRBV4-3 and TRBJ1-4; D unresolved. Between the trimmed V and J ends, which lost 1 base and 2 bases, there was a span of 8 bases. Germline V lookup: CDR1 LGHNA, CDR2 YSLEER. CDR3 length equals 15 residues. The DNA of the CDR3 is TGCGCCAGCAGCCAAGCGGACGGTACTAATGAAAAACTGTTTTTT. This sequence encodes CASSQADGTNEKLFF.

In this sample, this clonotype turned up a few times. The chain carries TRBV12-3 or TRBV12-4 and TRBJ2-3; TRBD2 agrees at 10 bases. The CDR3 totals 14 residues. J gave up 5 bases and V 5 bases, and 4 bases lay outside the gene matches. In DNA form, the CDR3 reads TGTGCCAGCAGTCCGGGACTAGCGATAGATACGCAGTATTTT. Its translation: CASSPGLAIDTQYF.

The chain is built from TRBV19 and TRBJ2-3, with 12 bases fitting TRBD2. CDR3 length: 18 residues. V shed 4 bases, J shed 0 bases, and the junction held 8 bases outside the gene matches. Germline V gene lookup returns CDR1 LNHDA and CDR2 SQIVND (reference sequence). This CDR3 reads CASSTFPGLAGSTDTQYF. CDR3 in DNA: TGTGCCAGTAGTACCTTCCCGGGACTAGCGGGTAGCACAGATACGCAGTATTTT.

This clonotype has more than one count but fewer than ten. CDR3 nucleotide sequence: TGTGCCAGCAGCCAACTCTTTCCCGGAGAGCAGTTCTTC. Translation gives CASSQLFPGEQFF. The chain carries TRBV4-2 and TRBJ2-1; the D is unclear. V lost 2 bases and J lost 10, with 12 bases in between. CDR3 size: 13 residues. CDR1 is LGHNA and CDR2 is YNFKEQ in the germline V gene.

About this clonotype itself: A much larger clone differs by one base, so this may be a read error. The CDR3 DNA follows: TGCGCCAGCAGCTTGGTGGCGGGAGTCTACAATAAGCAGTTCTTC. This sequence encodes CASSLVAGVYNKQFF. This sequence joins TRBV5-1 and TRBJ2-1; 7 nucleotides line up with TRBD2. This CDR3 has 15 amino acids. The germline gives CDR1 SGHRS, CDR2 YFSETQ.

At least ten counts were recorded for this clonotype. V is TRBV27 and J is TRBJ2-5, with a weak D call TRBD2 (7 bases). V dropped 5 bases and J dropped 2 bases, with 21 bases sitting between them. The CDR3 contains 17 residues. Germline lookup yields CDR1 MNHEY and CDR2 SMNVEV (reference sequence). The CDR3 DNA reads TGTGCCAGCAGTCGAGGCGGGGGCCCGTCGACGCAAGAGACCCAGTACTTC. Translated, it gives CASSRGGGPSTQETQYF.

The V call is TRBV20-1, the J call TRBJ1-1, with a tentative D call TRBD1 (6 bases). The V and J ends lost 3 bases and 0 bases respectively, with 14 bases between them. The CDR3 contains 15 residues. Germline values: CDR1 DFQATT, CDR2 SNEGSKA (reference sequence). This chain's CDR3 is CSASPTGSMNTEAFF. The CDR3 DNA is TGCAGTGCTAGCCCGACAGGTTCTATGAACACTGAAGCTTTCTTT.

This clonotype was observed a few times. This chain uses TRBV29-1 with TRBJ1-2; TRBD1 aligns across 7 bases. Germline V gene sequence: CDR1 SQVTM, CDR2 ANQGSEA. J gave up 7 bases and V 3 bases, and 8 bases lay outside the gene matches. This CDR3 is built from 13 residues. CDR3 amino acids: CSVDTGQGGGYTF. DNA of the CDR3: TGCAGCGTTGACACGGGTCAGGGGGGTGGCTACACCTTC. Together with reference TRBV29-1 and TRBJ1-2, the CDR3 gives the full variable domain: SAVISQKPSRDICQRGTSLTIQCQVDSQVTMMFWYRQQPGQSLTLIATANQGSEATYESGFVIDKFPISRPNLTFSTLTVSNMSPEDSSIYLCSVDTGQGGGYTFGSGTRLTVV.

This clonotype was counted a few times. The chain recombines TRBV5-6 with TRBJ2-7; D is possibly TRBD1 or TRBD2 (5 bases each). Trimming removed 2 bases at V and 6 bases at J, with 15 bases between. The CDR3 runs to 14 residues. Germline V gene sequence: CDR1 SGHDT, CDR2 YYEEEE. The chain's CDR3 is CASSFGAQGREQYF. CDR3 bases: TGTGCCAGCAGCTTCGGGGCCCAAGGGCGCGAGCAGTACTTC.

Ten or more counts support this clonotype. This sequence joins TRBV3-1 and TRBJ2-1; D unclear. Germline V gives CDR1 LGHDT, CDR2 YNNKEL (reference sequence). Trimming took 0 bases from V and 12 from J, leaving 12 bases between them. This CDR3 is 13 amino acids long. CDR3 loop: CASSQDHRFAQFF. The CDR3 coding sequence is TGTGCCAGCAGCCAAGATCACCGGTTTGCGCAGTTCTTC.

The V and J genes are TRBV7-9 and TRBJ1-1; 7 bases agree with TRBD1. V dropped 6 bases and J dropped 5; count of bases not matched to a gene: 6. Germline V gene data show CDR1 as SEHNR and CDR2 as FQNEAQ (reference sequence). This CDR3 is built from 13 residues. CDR3 coding DNA: TGTGCCAGCAGTCTACAGGGGCAAACTGAAGCTTTCTTT. Translated: CASSLQGQTEAFF.

The V call is TRBV7-9, the J call TRBJ2-1; 9 nucleotides agree with TRBD2. The CDR3 has 17 residues. V shed 3 bases and J 0 bases; nucleotides not matched to a gene: 6. Germline CDR1 reads SEHNR; CDR2 reads FQNEAQ (reference sequence). The DNA of the CDR3 is TGTGCCAGCAGCTTCTCGACTAGCGGAAGCTCCTACAATGAGCAGTTCTTC. As protein: CASSFSTSGSSYNEQFF.